A single sample is the source of the 29 T cell receptor beta chains below, sequenced in a study of blood T cell repertoires in COVID-19. Libraries were prepared by immunoSEQ multiplex PCR; TCRdb keeps only in-frame clonotypes and omits some of them. This sample has 130,000 or so clones, with roughly 77% found just once. Input material: peripheral blood. These receptors came from a woman in her 70s with COVID-19, enrolled during active disease.

V gene TRBV30 combines with J gene TRBJ1-2; D call uncertain. Per germline, CDR1 GTSNPN and CDR2 SVGIG (reference sequence). V gave up 0 bases and J gave up 0 bases, with 8 bases separating them. This CDR3 has 14 amino acids. The DNA of the CDR3 is TGTGCCTGGAGTGTACGCGTCACTAACTATGGCTACACCTTC. Amino acids: CAWSVRVTNYGYTF.

The chain recombines TRBV7-9 with TRBJ2-7, with D hard to call. The CDR3 totals 16 residues. The germline CDR1 and CDR2 sequences are SEHNR and FQNEAQ (reference sequence). Deletions cut 4 bases from V and 3 bases from J, with 19 bases between. The CDR3 sequence is CASSSNIMGFLYEQYF. The CDR3 DNA sequence: TGTGCCAGCAGCTCGAACATAATGGGCTTCCTCTACGAGCAGTACTTC.

This rearrangement joins TRBV29-1 to TRBJ1-1, with a possible D match to TRBD1 (6 bases). V was shortened by 4 bases and J by 8 bases, with 11 bases between the two germline ends. The CDR3 is 11 residues long. Germline V gene sequence: CDR1 SQVTM, CDR2 ANQGSEA. The CDR3 coding sequence is TGCAGCGTTGGGACAGACAGGGAAGCTTTCTTT. Encoded protein: CSVGTDREAFF.

CDR3: CASSLSSGGGTEAFF. DNA of the CDR3: TGTGCCAGCAGTTTATCGTCGGGGGGGGGCACTGAAGCTTTCTTT. V gene TRBV27 combines with J gene TRBJ1-1; weak D call: TRBD1 (5 bases). Trimming shortened V by 0 bases and J by 4 bases, and 12 bases separated the two germline ends. This CDR3 is built from 15 residues. Germline V gives CDR1 MNHEY, CDR2 SMNVEV (reference sequence).

This clone is a singleton in its sample. The V gene is TRBV29-1, the J gene TRBJ2-7; weak D call: TRBD1 (5 bases). V lost 3 bases and J lost 0, with 15 bases in between. Germline CDR1 SQVTM, CDR2 ANQGSEA. This CDR3 has 15 amino acids. CDR3 amino acids: CSVDFETDSSYEQYF. CDR3 nucleotide sequence: TGCAGCGTTGATTTTGAGACCGACAGCTCCTACGAGCAGTACTTC.

CDR3 nucleotides: TGTGCCAGTATGGGTGTGACAGGGGGCATAGCCAACTATGGCTACACCTTC. Translating it yields CASMGVTGGIANYGYTF. V and J are TRBV19 and TRBJ1-2, with 10 bases identical to TRBD1. Looked up from germline, CDR1 is LNHDA and CDR2 is SQIVND (reference sequence). V shed 7 bases and J 2 bases; nucleotides not matched to a gene: 13. This CDR3 is built from 17 residues.

Only a few counts were recorded for this clone. The chain combines TRBV19 with TRBJ1-6, with D possibly matching TRBD1 (6 bases). Per germline, CDR1 LNHDA and CDR2 SQIVND (reference sequence). Trimming took off 5 bases at V and 7 bases at J, with 12 bases between the two ends. The CDR3 spans 14 residues. The CDR3 is CASSSGTFNSPLHF. The CDR3 coding sequence is TGTGCCAGTAGTTCTGGGACATTCAATTCACCCCTCCACTTT.

The rearrangement joins TRBV6-6 to TRBJ1-2; weak D call: TRBD1 (6 bases). The CDR3 has 16 amino acids. Germline lookup yields CDR1 MNHNY and CDR2 SVGAGI (reference sequence). The germline V and J ends were trimmed by 11 bases and 2 bases, with 24 bases remaining between them. CDR3 sequence reads: CAVTRPGQSPNYGYTF. Here the CDR3 DNA reads TGTGCCGTTACCCGCCCGGGACAATCCCCCAACTATGGCTACACCTTC.

This clone came up once. The CDR3 DNA is TGTGCCAGCAGAAGGGACAGGGTTCTTTCACCCCTCCACTTT. This encodes CASRRDRVLSPLHF. The rearrangement uses TRBV6-5 and TRBJ1-6; the match to TRBD1 covers 9 bases. This CDR3 comprises 14 residues. Unmatched junction bases numbered 6, after V lost 6 bases and J lost 9 bases. Germline CDR1 reads MNHEY; CDR2 reads SVGAGI.

This clone was seen only once. This chain connects TRBV2 to TRBJ1-1, with 10 bases identical to TRBD1. V was pared by 3 bases and J by 9 bases, with 10 bases of the junction left unmatched. In germline, CDR1 is SNHLY, CDR2 FYNNEI. This CDR3 is built from 15 residues. The CDR3 coding sequence is TGTGCCAGCAGTGAGGCCGGGACAGGGGCGAGGAAAGCTTTCTTT. Amino acids: CASSEAGTGARKAFF.

This clone came up once. The chain has TRBV5-1 and TRBJ1-6; D not certain. From germline, CDR1 is SGHRS and CDR2 YFSETQ. The V end lost 0 bases, the J end lost 0 bases, and 13 bases lay between the germline ends. The CDR3 consists of 18 residues. Here the CDR3 reads CASSLVGGRSSYNSPLHF. CDR3 DNA sequence: TGCGCCAGCAGCTTGGTCGGAGGTCGGAGCTCCTATAATTCACCCCTCCACTTT.

The rearrangement uses TRBV30 and TRBJ1-1; 7 nucleotides match TRBD1. The junction had 9 bases not matched to a gene; V was cut back by 3 bases and J by 2 bases. Germline CDR1 is GTSNPN and CDR2 is SVGIG (reference sequence). The CDR3 extends over 15 amino acids. The CDR3 sequence: CAWRRGGRENTEAFF. Written as DNA, the CDR3 is TGTGCCTGGAGGAGAGGGGGCAGGGAAAACACTGAAGCTTTCTTT.

The V call is TRBV6-1, the J call TRBJ1-3; 9 bases are shared with TRBD1. This CDR3 is 15 amino acids long. Germline V lookup: CDR1 MNHNS, CDR2 SASEGT. The junction had 2 bases not matched to a gene; V was cut back by 3 bases and J by 2 bases. CDR3 nucleotides: TGTGCCAGCAGTGAGGGGACAGGGCCTGGAAACACCATATATTTT. Amino acid sequence: CASSEGTGPGNTIYF.

The CDR3 region has the DNA TGCGCCAGCAGCATAACAGGGGCGGGCACTGAAGCTTTCTTT. It is translated as CASSITGAGTEAFF. The chain carries TRBV5-1 and TRBJ1-1; 7 bases match TRBD1. Trimming at V came to 4 bases and at J to 4 bases, leaving 7 bases not matched to a gene. Per the germline V gene, CDR1 is SGHRS and CDR2 is YFSETQ. The CDR3 length is 14 residues.

The chain is built from TRBV27 and TRBJ1-1; 12 nucleotides align to TRBD1. Germline V gene lookup returns CDR1 MNHEY and CDR2 SMNVEV (reference sequence). CDR3 length: 15 amino acids. V lost 1 base to trimming and J lost 4 bases; unmatched junction nucleotides: 1. This CDR3 is CASSLLGQGATEAFF. CDR3 nucleotides: TGTGCCAGCAGTTTATTGGGACAGGGGGCCACTGAAGCTTTCTTT.

This clone has only one observation. V usage is TRBV11-2 and J usage is TRBJ2-1; 8 positions match TRBD2. The V gene end was trimmed by 4 bases and the J gene end by 7 bases; junction bases not matched to a gene: 9. This CDR3 has 15 residues. Germline CDR1 reads SGHAT; CDR2 reads FQNNGV. The CDR3 reads CASSSRGGAGNEQFF. The DNA for the CDR3 is TGTGCCAGCAGCTCCCGGGGGGGGGCCGGGAATGAGCAGTTCTTC.

J is TRBJ1-1 and V is TRBV13; TRBD1 agrees at 7 bases. With 5 bases clipped from V and 4 bases from J, the junction kept 10 bases outside the gene matches. The CDR3 sequence is 15 residues long. Germline assignment: CDR1 PRHDT and CDR2 FYEKMQ (reference sequence). As DNA, the CDR3 is TGTGCCAGCAGCCCCCCTCCGACAGGGCCCACTGAAGCTTTCTTT. It translates to CASSPPPTGPTEAFF.

This chain connects TRBV25-1 to TRBJ1-3, with 7 nucleotides matching TRBD1. The CDR3 totals 15 residues. Unmatched junction bases numbered 1, after V lost 0 bases and J lost 2 bases. From germline, CDR1 is MGHDK and CDR2 SYGVNS. The CDR3 loop is CASSEYRGTGNTIYF. In nucleotides, the CDR3 is TGTGCCAGCAGTGAATACAGGGGGACTGGAAACACCATATATTTT.

The rearrangement joins TRBV5-1 to TRBJ1-2; unclear D gene. V lost 2 bases and J lost 4, with 12 bases in between. Germline V gene data show CDR1 as SGHRS and CDR2 as YFSETQ. The CDR3 extends over 14 amino acids. This CDR3 reads CASSFGGAAYGYTF. In DNA form, the CDR3 reads TGCGCCAGCAGCTTCGGAGGTGCGGCCTATGGCTACACCTTC.

The V and J genes are TRBV28 and TRBJ2-7; D is uncertain. The CDR3 contains 14 residues. Looked up from germline, CDR1 is MDHEN and CDR2 is SYDVKM. The ends were cut back, 3 bases at V and 3 bases at J, with 12 bases in the middle. The DNA of the CDR3 is TGTGCCAGCAGTTTGATAACACCGTTCTACGAGCAGTACTTC. Amino acid sequence: CASSLITPFYEQYF.

The rearrangement uses TRBV6-1 and TRBJ2-1, with 7 positions matching TRBD1. V dropped 0 bases and J dropped 6; count of bases not matched to a gene: 5. Germline CDR1 and CDR2: MNHNS and SASEGT. The CDR3 spans 15 residues. Here the CDR3 DNA reads TGTGCCAGCAGTGAAGCGGGGACAGCCCTCAATGAGCAGTTCTTC. Amino acids: CASSEAGTALNEQFF.

The chain carries TRBV19 and TRBJ1-5; D might be TRBD1 (5 bases). Germline V gene data show CDR1 as LNHDA and CDR2 as SQIVND (reference sequence). This CDR3 comprises 15 residues. V was clipped by 6 bases and J by 0 bases, with 12 bases between them. CDR3 DNA: TGTGCCAGTAGATCCTCAGGGTATAGCAATCAGCCCCAGCATTTT. Amino acids: CASRSSGYSNQPQHF.

This clone was counted once. The genes are TRBV19 and TRBJ1-4; possibly TRBD1 for D (6 bases). The V gene lost 5 bases and the J gene lost 4 bases, with 11 bases spanning the gap. CDR3 size: 14 residues. CDR1 and CDR2 (germline): LNHDA, SQIVND (reference sequence). This chain's CDR3 is CASSQGRFNEKLFF. In DNA, the CDR3 is TGTGCCAGTAGTCAGGGGCGATTTAATGAAAAACTGTTTTTT.

V and J are TRBV6-6 and TRBJ2-7, with a possible D match to TRBD2 (5 bases). The germline CDR1 and CDR2 sequences are MNHNY and SVGAGI (reference sequence). This CDR3 has 15 residues. Trimming stripped 6 bases from V and 1 base from J, with 16 bases between. This CDR3 reads CASSSPTLASYEQYF. The CDR3 nucleotides are TGTGCCAGCAGCTCCCCCACCCTAGCATCCTACGAGCAGTACTTC.

The chain recombines TRBV6-1 with TRBJ1-6; D not certain. Trimming removed 7 bases at V and 7 bases at J, with 11 bases between. The CDR3 has 13 amino acids. Germline CDR1 reads MNHNS; CDR2 reads SASEGT. The CDR3 loop reads CASTQHGNSPLHF. CDR3 coding DNA: TGTGCCAGCACCCAACACGGGAATTCACCCCTCCACTTT.

The chain is built from TRBV11-2 and TRBJ1-1; unclear D gene. The V end lost 1 base, the J end lost 4 bases, and 10 bases lay between the germline ends. CDR1 is SGHAT, CDR2 FQNNGV, per germline. The CDR3 is made up of 14 amino acids. CDR3 residues: CASSLVGGGTEAFF. DNA for the CDR3: TGTGCCAGCAGCTTAGTGGGAGGAGGCACTGAAGCTTTCTTT.

This clone was seen only a few times. The V gene is TRBV28, the J gene TRBJ2-3, with 10 positions matching TRBD1. CDR3 length: 15 residues. Germline CDR1 and CDR2: MDHEN and SYDVKM. V shed 5 bases, J shed 5 bases, and the junction held 7 bases outside the gene matches. CDR3 loop: CASSGTGENRDTQYF. In DNA form, the CDR3 reads TGTGCCAGCAGTGGGACAGGGGAGAATAGAGATACGCAGTATTTT.

The rearrangement joins TRBV3-1 (or the pseudogene TRBV3-2) to TRBJ2-1; 8 positions agree with TRBD2. The CDR3 is 15 residues long. V lost 0 bases and J lost 7; bases outside the gene matches: 5. CDR1 and CDR2 (germline): LGHDT, YNNKEL (reference sequence). The DNA of the CDR3 is TGTGCCAGCAGCCAAGATGCACTAGCGGAGAATGAGCAGTTCTTC. As protein: CASSQDALAENEQFF.

The chain combines TRBV6-5 with TRBJ1-4; TRBD1 is a possible D gene (6 bases). V lost 0 bases and J lost 6, with 11 bases in between. Germline V CDR1 and CDR2: MNHEY, SVGAGI. This CDR3 spans 15 amino acids. CDR3 region: CASSYSARGHEKLFF. The DNA of the CDR3 is TGTGCCAGCAGTTACTCGGCCAGGGGACATGAAAAACTGTTTTTT.